This T cell receptor beta chain was identified in a study of HIV-infected patients and healthy controls. Alpha and beta constant-region primers primed reverse transcription of 400 to 650 ng RNA. Alpha and beta chain libraries were made separately by chain-specific third strand synthesis with multiplexing indices. MiXCR, applied by TCRdb to the 5' RACE reads, yields one record per CDR3 protein. The sample has tens of thousands of distinct CDR3 sequences, about 8.5% seen once; the top ten hold approximately 4.2%. Whole blood was used without fractionation, so all unsorted peripheral T cells were included. Sample share makes this clonotype large. Germline V gene lookup returns CDR1 SEHNR and CDR2 FQNEAQ (reference sequence). This CDR3 has 14 amino acids. V was clipped by 5 bases and J by 5 bases, with 16 bases between them.

The genes are TRBV7-9 and TRBJ2-7, with a weak D call TRBD1 (6 bases). The origin of this receptor is an adult in good health. Sequencing was done on a sample of blood. CDR3 protein: CASSPPQGWDEQYF. CDR3 nucleotides: TGTGCCAGCAGCCCGCCACAGGGTTGGGACGAGCAGTACTTC.